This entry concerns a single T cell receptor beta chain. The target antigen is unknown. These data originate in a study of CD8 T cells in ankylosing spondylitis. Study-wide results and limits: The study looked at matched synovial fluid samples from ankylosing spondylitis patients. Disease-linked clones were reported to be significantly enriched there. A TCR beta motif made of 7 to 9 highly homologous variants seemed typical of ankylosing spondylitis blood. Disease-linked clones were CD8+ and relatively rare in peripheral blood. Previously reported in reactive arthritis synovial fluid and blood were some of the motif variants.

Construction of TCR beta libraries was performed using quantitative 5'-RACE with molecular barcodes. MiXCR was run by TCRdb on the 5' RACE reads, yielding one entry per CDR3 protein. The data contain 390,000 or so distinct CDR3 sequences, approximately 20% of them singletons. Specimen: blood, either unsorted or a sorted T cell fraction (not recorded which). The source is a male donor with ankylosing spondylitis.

CDR3 sequence: CSAILLGRDWAFF. The CDR3 nucleotides are TGCAGTGCTATCCTACTAGGAAGAGACTGGGCTTTCTTT. The rearrangement joins TRBV20-1 to TRBJ1-1, with unresolved D. Germline CDR1 DFQATT, CDR2 SNEGSKA (reference sequence). V was trimmed by 4 bases and J by 11 bases, leaving 20 bases between them. This CDR3 has 13 amino acids.